This TCR beta chain was sequenced for a study of T cell responses to AZD1222 COVID-19 vaccine. Study-wide points: After two AZD1222 doses, spike-specific TCR breadth and depth rose versus day 0. The span of vaccine-associated CD4 TCRs extended across spike, with dominance at 160-218 and 743-854.

Profiling relied on immunoSEQ multiplex PCR, and the TCRdb table lists in-frame clones only, not all of them. The sample shows 40,000 to 60,000 clones, around 80% of them seen only once. Turning to this clone: Its antigen is undetermined.

The CDR3 extends over 14 amino acids. Source: peripheral blood, taken on day 0 of MenACWY control vaccination. This sequence originates from an adult in good health. This chain joins TRBV1 and TRBJ1-2; no check of the table's D call, TRBD1, against the DNA was made. TRBV1 is noted as a pseudogene. The CDR3, as DNA: TGCACCAGCAGCCGACGCGCCAGGAACTATGGCTACACCTTC. It encodes CTSSRRARNYGYTF.